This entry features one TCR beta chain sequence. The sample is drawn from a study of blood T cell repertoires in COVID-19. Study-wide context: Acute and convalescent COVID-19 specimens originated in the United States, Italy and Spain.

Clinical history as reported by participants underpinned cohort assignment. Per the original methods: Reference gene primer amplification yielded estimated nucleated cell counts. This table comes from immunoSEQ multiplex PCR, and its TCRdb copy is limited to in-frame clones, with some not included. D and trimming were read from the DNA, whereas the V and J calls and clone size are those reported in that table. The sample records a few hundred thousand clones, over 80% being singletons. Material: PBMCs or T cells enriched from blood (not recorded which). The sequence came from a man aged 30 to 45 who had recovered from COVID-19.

The CDR3 loop reads CASSVQGSTDTQYF. Here the CDR3 DNA reads TGTGCCAGCAGCGTACAGGGTAGCACAGATACGCAGTATTTT. V usage is TRBV9 and J usage is TRBJ2-3; maybe TRBD1 (5 bases). Trimming shortened V by 1 base and J by 0 bases, and 6 bases separated the two germline ends. Germline CDR1 is SGDLS and CDR2 is YYNGEE. The CDR3 contains 14 residues.